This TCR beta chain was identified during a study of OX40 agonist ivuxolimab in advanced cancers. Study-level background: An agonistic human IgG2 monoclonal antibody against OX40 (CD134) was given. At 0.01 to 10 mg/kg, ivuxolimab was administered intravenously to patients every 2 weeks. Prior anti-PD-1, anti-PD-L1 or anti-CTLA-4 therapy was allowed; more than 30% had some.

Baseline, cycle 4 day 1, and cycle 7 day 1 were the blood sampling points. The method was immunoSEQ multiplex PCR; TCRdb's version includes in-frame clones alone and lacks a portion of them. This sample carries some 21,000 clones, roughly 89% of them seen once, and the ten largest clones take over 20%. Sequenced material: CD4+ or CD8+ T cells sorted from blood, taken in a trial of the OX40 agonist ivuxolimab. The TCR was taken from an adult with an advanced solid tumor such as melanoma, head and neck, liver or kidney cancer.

The CDR3: CASSPPSSYEQYF. The CDR3 DNA reads TGTGCCAGCAGCCCTCCTTCCTCCTACGAGCAGTACTTC. The V call is TRBV7-2, the J call TRBJ2-7, with unresolved D. Trimming removed 5 bases at V and 0 bases at J, with 8 bases between. This CDR3 has 13 residues. Germline-derived CDR1 and CDR2 are SGHTA and FQGNSA.